One sample yielded the 18 T cell receptor beta chains listed below, sequenced in a study of response to subunit inactivated influenza vaccine. TCRdb re-called the RT-PCR reads through MiXCR, storing one row per CDR3 protein. Counted here are over 400,000 distinct CDR3 sequences, over 10% occurring once; the ten biggest clones make up about an eighth. This material consisted of PBMCs from blood, taken more than 35 days after vaccination. These receptors all come from a man aged 45-65 years who received an inactivated influenza vaccine.

This clonotype was found a few times. The chain uses TRBV5-6 and TRBJ2-3; D perhaps matches TRBD2 (6 bases). The CDR3 spans 13 residues. Trimming cost V 4 bases and J 10 bases, with 16 bases left between them. The germline CDR1 and CDR2 sequences are SGHDT and YYEEEE. The CDR3 sequence: CASSLPGVQAQYF. DNA of the CDR3: TGTGCCAGCAGCCTTCCGGGAGTTCAGGCGCAGTATTTT.

This clonotype was recorded a few times. V gene TRBV29-1 combines with J gene TRBJ1-1; D gene uncertain. Trimming pared 6 bases from V and 1 base from J, leaving 18 bases between. The CDR3 contains 15 residues. Germline values: CDR1 SQVTM, CDR2 ANQGSEA. The DNA for the CDR3 is TGCAGCGTACGAATGTCTCCCACACGGAACACTGAAGCTTTCTTT. The encoded protein is CSVRMSPTRNTEAFF.

This clonotype was counted at least ten times. This chain connects TRBV6-5 to TRBJ2-4; D possibly corresponds to TRBD2 (6 bases). The CDR3 runs to 18 residues. Germline V gene data show CDR1 as MNHEY and CDR2 as SVGAGI. Trimming shortened V by 0 bases and J by 0 bases, and 15 bases separated the two germline ends. CDR3 in amino acids: CASSYSPRDLVAKNIQYF. The CDR3 nucleotides read TGTGCCAGCAGTTACTCTCCCCGGGACTTAGTAGCCAAAAACATTCAGTACTTC.

This clonotype was seen only a few times. The rearrangement joins TRBV29-1 to TRBJ2-7; TRBD1 matches at 11 bases. The CDR3 spans 14 residues. The junction had 4 bases not matched to a gene; V was cut back by 3 bases and J by 3 bases. Germline loops: CDR1 SQVTM, CDR2 ANQGSEA. CDR3 bases: TGCAGCGTTGAGTTTGGGACAGGGGGCTACGAGCAGTACTTC. This gives the protein CSVEFGTGGYEQYF.

The rearrangement links TRBV5-5 to TRBJ2-3; 8 nucleotides align to TRBD1. Looked up from germline, CDR1 is SGHKS and CDR2 is YYEKEE (reference sequence). The trim removed 3 bases at V and 3 bases at J, leaving 9 bases unmatched. The CDR3 covers 16 residues. The CDR3 region is CASSSGQGGRTDTQYF. The CDR3 DNA reads as TGTGCCAGCAGCTCCGGACAGGGCGGTCGGACAGATACGCAGTATTTT.

V gene TRBV20-1 combines with J gene TRBJ2-1; D not certain. The CDR3 totals 15 residues. Germline V gene data show CDR1 as DFQATT and CDR2 as SNEGSKA (reference sequence). In nucleotides, the CDR3 is TGCAGGCCTCACTGGGCCTTATCCCCTCCAAATGAGCAGTTCTTC. This translates into CRPHWALSPPNEQFF.

The genes are TRBV12-3 or TRBV12-4 and TRBJ2-7, with 8 bases aligning to TRBD1. The CDR3 extends over 14 amino acids. Trimming took 6 bases from V and 9 from J; bases not matched to a gene: 13. The CDR3 sequence: CASSRGQGLGGQYF. The CDR3 DNA reads as TGTGCCAGCAGCCGAGGACAGGGATTAGGCGGGCAGTACTTC.

This clonotype occurred a few times. J is TRBJ2-7 and V is TRBV3-1; D is perhaps TRBD2 (6 bases). Germline V gene lookup returns CDR1 LGHDT and CDR2 YNNKEL (reference sequence). This CDR3 has 14 residues. Trimming shortened V by 4 bases and J by 3 bases, and 13 bases separated the two germline ends. The CDR3 region has the DNA TGTGCCAGCAGCCTAAACGGGGGTGACTACGAGCAGTACTTC. Its protein is CASSLNGGDYEQYF.

The chain combines TRBV11-1 with TRBJ2-6, with TRBD1 matching 9 bases. This CDR3 has 17 amino acids. With 5 bases clipped from V and 3 bases from J, the junction kept 8 bases outside the gene matches. Germline lookup yields CDR1 SGHAT and CDR2 FQDESV (reference sequence). The CDR3 loop is CASSPGTGWFGANVLTF. For the CDR3, the DNA is TGTGCCAGCAGCCCCGGGACAGGGTGGTTTGGGGCCAACGTCCTGACTTTC.

This clonotype was seen ten or more times. This chain connects TRBV5-1 to TRBJ2-7; D is undetermined. Trimming shortened V by 0 bases and J by 3 bases, and 7 bases separated the two germline ends. The CDR3 sequence is 13 residues long. Germline V gene lookup returns CDR1 SGHRS and CDR2 YFSETQ. The CDR3 loop is CASSLGVDYEQYF. DNA for the CDR3: TGCGCCAGCAGCTTGGGGGTCGACTACGAGCAGTACTTC.

This clonotype was seen more than once but under ten times. This chain uses TRBV6-5 with TRBJ1-1, with D hard to call. The CDR3 totals 11 residues. V dropped 11 bases and J dropped 8 bases, with 15 bases sitting between them. Germline lookup yields CDR1 MNHEY and CDR2 SVGAGI. In DNA, the CDR3 is TGTGCCGCAGGTCACCGGCTCGAAGCTTTCTTT. Residues: CAAGHRLEAFF.

This chain uses TRBV20-1 with TRBJ1-1; tentative D call: TRBD1 (5 bases). The V gene lost 6 bases and the J gene lost 7 bases, with 21 bases spanning the gap. CDR3 length equals 14 residues. The V gene's germline CDR1 is DFQATT and CDR2 SNEGSKA (reference sequence). CDR3 sequence: CSAWDAQGDHEAFF. The CDR3 DNA reads TGCAGTGCCTGGGACGCTCAAGGGGACCATGAAGCTTTCTTT.

A word on this clonotype: A junction end diverges from the germline sequence, so it may reflect a read error. CDR3 sequence reads: CACSQGQPSGMDEQFF. As DNA, the CDR3 is TGTGCCTGCAGCCAAGGACAGCCCTCCGGGATGGATGAGCAGTTCTTC. The rearrangement links TRBV3-1 to TRBJ2-1; tentative D call: TRBD1 (6 bases). Germline CDR1 and CDR2: LGHDT and YNNKEL (reference sequence). This CDR3 is 16 amino acids long.

This chain connects TRBV7-9 to TRBJ2-1; 8 bases match TRBD1. The CDR3 length is 15 residues. Germline CDR1 is SEHNR and CDR2 is FQNEAQ (reference sequence). The V gene end was trimmed by 1 base and the J gene end by 8 bases; junction bases not matched to a gene: 7. CDR3 sequence: CASSLDRGSWYEQFF. The CDR3 DNA sequence: TGTGCCAGCAGCTTAGACAGGGGGAGCTGGTATGAGCAGTTCTTC.

This clonotype has a handful of counts. This chain joins TRBV6-1 and TRBJ2-1, with TRBD1 as a possible D gene (5 bases). This CDR3 has 15 amino acids. The germline CDR1 and CDR2 sequences are MNHNS and SASEGT. Trimming removed 5 bases at V and 0 bases at J, with 11 bases between. DNA for the CDR3: TGTGCCAGCAGTCAGGGTTTAGACTCCTACAATGAGCAGTTCTTC. The encoded protein is CASSQGLDSYNEQFF.

The gene calls are TRBV4-1 and TRBJ2-7; 10 nucleotides match TRBD1. CDR1 and CDR2 from the germline V gene are MGHRA and YSYEKL. The length of the CDR3 is 16 residues. Trimming at V came to 4 bases and at J to 4 bases, leaving 10 bases not matched to a gene. The CDR3 bases are TGCGCCAGCAGCCCCATTGGCGGGACAGGGGCTTACGAGCAGTACTTC. Translating it yields CASSPIGGTGAYEQYF.

The V call is TRBV18, the J call TRBJ2-7; D may be TRBD1 (6 bases). Germline V gene sequence: CDR1 KGHSH, CDR2 LQKENI. V lost 4 bases, J lost 3 bases, and 16 bases lay in between. The CDR3 extends over 15 amino acids. CDR3 sequence reads: CASSHTGTKNYEQYF. CDR3 DNA sequence: TGTGCCAGCTCACATACCGGGACAAAGAACTACGAGCAGTACTTC.

This clonotype was found many times. This rearrangement joins TRBV10-1 to TRBJ2-3; 7 bases are shared with TRBD2. Trimming took 8 bases from V and 2 from J; bases not matched to a gene: 4. The germline gives CDR1 WNHNN, CDR2 SYGVQD (reference sequence). The CDR3 consists of 13 residues. Here the CDR3 DNA reads TGCGCCAGCTGCGGGGGTATCACAGATACGCAGTATTTT. The encoded protein is CASCGGITDTQYF.